The 9 T cell receptor beta chains in this list originate from one sample, sequenced in a study of T cells in localized non-small cell lung cancer (TCRdb year 2020). Library method: the immunoSEQ multiplex PCR assay. TCRdb stores this immuneACCESS table with in-frame sequences only. Part of the clones is absent; in the studies checked, under half of the shortfall reflects unresolved V genes, and no reason is known for the rest. A total of about 23,000 clones appear in this sample, about 91% of them only once. About 9.7% of the sample goes to the ten largest clones. The starting material was peripheral blood mononuclear cells, obtained before any cancer treatment. The receptors were sampled from a woman aged 35 to 69 with stage III lung adenocarcinoma.

The chain recombines TRBV4-1 with TRBJ1-1, with a tentative D call TRBD1 (6 bases). Trimming left V 0 bases short and J 0 bases short, with 11 bases between. The CDR3 is made up of 16 amino acids. Germline V lookup: CDR1 MGHRA, CDR2 YSYEKL. CDR3 sequence (DNA): TGCGCCAGCAGCCAAGATCTCGGGGGGCTGAACACTGAAGCTTTCTTT. It is translated as CASSQDLGGLNTEAFF.

The rearrangement uses TRBV29-1 and TRBJ2-1, with D tentatively TRBD2 (6 bases). The CDR3 has 16 amino acids. Trimming cost V 3 bases and J 8 bases, with 23 bases left between them. Germline lookup yields CDR1 SQVTM and CDR2 ANQGSEA. The CDR3 sequence: CSVDKGASGHIYEQFF. The CDR3 region has the DNA TGCAGCGTTGACAAGGGAGCGAGCGGGCACATATATGAGCAGTTCTTC.

The rearrangement uses TRBV11-2 and TRBJ1-2; 8 positions match TRBD1. Germline V gives CDR1 SGHAT, CDR2 FQNNGV. V lost 5 bases, J lost 3 bases, and 8 bases stayed unmatched. The CDR3 is made up of 15 amino acids. The CDR3 here is CASSRPTGGDYGYTF. In DNA form, the CDR3 reads TGTGCCAGCAGCCGCCCCACAGGGGGAGACTATGGCTACACCTTC. Variable domain in full (rest from reference TRBV11-2 and TRBJ1-2): EAGVAQSPRYKIIEKRQSVAFWCNPISGHATLYWYQQILGQGPKLLIQFQNNGVVDDSQLPKDRFSAERLKGVDSTLKIQPAKLEDSAVYLCASSRPTGGDYGYTFGSGTRLTVV.

V is TRBV25-1 and J is TRBJ1-2, with TRBD1 identical over 10 bases. The CDR3 has 17 amino acids. From germline, CDR1 is MGHDK and CDR2 SYGVNS. V was clipped by 5 bases and J by 6 bases; unmatched bases: 15. CDR3: CASSKGAGQGVVNGYTF. The CDR3 region has the DNA TGTGCCAGCAGTAAAGGCGCCGGACAGGGGGTGGTAAATGGCTACACCTTC.

This clone occurred once. This rearrangement joins TRBV21-1 to TRBJ2-3; the table gives TRBD2 as D, unverified against the DNA. TRBV21-1 counts as a pseudogene. This CDR3 spans 17 amino acids. CDR3 sequence: CASSKEPGGPRTDTQYF. The CDR3 nucleotides are TGTGCCAGCAGCAAAGAACCGGGAGGGCCCCGCACAGATACGCAGTATTTT.

The CDR3 DNA follows: TGCGCCAGCAGCCACAAGATTTCCAGCGGTGGCGGGGAGCTGTTTTTT. Its protein product is CASSHKISSGGGELFF. The chain uses TRBV4-1 and TRBJ2-2, with D perhaps TRBD2 (5 bases). CDR1 and CDR2 (germline): MGHRA, YSYEKL. The CDR3 has 16 residues. Trimming took 3 bases from V and 7 from J, leaving 18 bases between them.

There are a few counts of this clone. The chain carries TRBV4-2 and TRBJ2-1, with a possible D match to TRBD2 (5 bases). CDR1 and CDR2 (germline): LGHNA, YNFKEQ. The CDR3 length is 20 residues. Trimming took off 1 base at V and 3 bases at J, with 25 bases between the two ends. The CDR3 region is CASSQGEERHPRAYYNEQFF. The CDR3 region has the DNA TGTGCCAGCAGCCAAGGAGAGGAGCGGCACCCCCGCGCTTACTACAATGAGCAGTTCTTC.

This clone was found once. The rearrangement links TRBV2 to TRBJ2-4; 10 bases fit TRBD2. V was clipped by 5 bases and J by 6 bases; unmatched bases: 16. CDR3 length equals 18 residues. The germline V gene has CDR1 SNHLY and CDR2 FYNNEI. CDR3 residues: CASSHSWTSGALGNIQYF. CDR3 nucleotide sequence: TGTGCCAGCAGTCACTCCTGGACTAGCGGCGCCCTGGGAAACATTCAGTACTTC.

Here the CDR3 DNA reads TGTGCCAGCAGCCGGGACAGGGGAGGCTACAATGAGCAGTTCTTC. Its translation is CASSRDRGGYNEQFF. The chain joins TRBV7-8 to TRBJ2-1, with 10 bases lining up with TRBD1. This CDR3 has 15 residues. The junction had 4 bases not matched to a gene; V was cut back by 5 bases and J by 3 bases. CDR1 is SGHVS and CDR2 is FQNEAQ in the germline V gene.